The clone carrying this T cell receptor beta chain appeared a few times. The CDR3 covers 16 residues. V lost 2 bases to trimming and J lost 2 bases; unmatched junction nucleotides: 6. The V gene's germline CDR1 is SGHDN and CDR2 FVKESK. This specimen comes from a study of blood T cell repertoires in COVID-19. Sequencing was performed with immunoSEQ multiplex PCR; in TCRdb, only in-frame clones are kept and a portion is missing. Of 230,000 or so clones listed, roughly nine tenths are singletons. Sample: peripheral blood. The rearrangement joins TRBV14 to TRBJ2-7; 10 bases are shared with TRBD2. The receptor was isolated from a man aged 35 to 55 with active or convalescent COVID-19. In nucleotides, the CDR3 is TGTGCCAGCAGCCAACGTTCAGGACTAGCGGCCTACGAGCAGTACTTC. Its translation: CASSQRSGLAAYEQYF.